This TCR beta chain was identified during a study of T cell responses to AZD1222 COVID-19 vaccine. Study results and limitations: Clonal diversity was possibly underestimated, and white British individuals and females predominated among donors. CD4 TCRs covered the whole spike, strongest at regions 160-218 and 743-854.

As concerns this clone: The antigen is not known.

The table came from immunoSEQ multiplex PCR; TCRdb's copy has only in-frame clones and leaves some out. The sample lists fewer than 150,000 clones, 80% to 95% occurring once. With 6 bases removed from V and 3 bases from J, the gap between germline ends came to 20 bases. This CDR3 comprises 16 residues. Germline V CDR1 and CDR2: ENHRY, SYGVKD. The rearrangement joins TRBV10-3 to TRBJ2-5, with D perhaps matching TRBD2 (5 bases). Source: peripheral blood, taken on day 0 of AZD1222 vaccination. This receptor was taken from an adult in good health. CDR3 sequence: CAISRRATPREETQYF. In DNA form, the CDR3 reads TGTGCCATCAGCCGTCGGGCGACCCCGAGGGAAGAGACCCAGTACTTC.